The 27 T cell receptor beta chains given below trace back to one sample, sequenced in a study of blood T cell repertoires in COVID-19. Method: immunoSEQ multiplex PCR; TCRdb's copy keeps in-frame clones and lacks some. Of 490,000 or so clones detected, about 85% appear once; the ten largest clones hold 8.3%. What was sequenced was PBMCs or T cells enriched from blood (not recorded which). These receptors originate from an older woman who had recovered from COVID-19.

This chain joins TRBV7-2 and TRBJ1-5, with 9 bases lining up with TRBD1. The CDR3 sequence is 14 residues long. Germline assignment: CDR1 SGHTA and CDR2 FQGNSA. V shed 5 bases and J 7 bases; nucleotides not matched to a gene: 6. CDR3 DNA: TGTGCCAGCAGCGAGACAGGGACAGGGCAGCCCCAGCATTTT. It encodes CASSETGTGQPQHF.

The V gene is TRBV11-2, the J gene TRBJ2-3; TRBD1 is a possible D gene (6 bases). This CDR3 comprises 15 residues. Germline V CDR1 and CDR2: SGHAT, FQNNGV. V lost 5 bases and J lost 4, with 16 bases in between. CDR3 in amino acids: CASSPRGLSSDTQYF. The CDR3 nucleotides are TGTGCCAGCAGCCCCAGGGGCTTGAGCTCAGATACGCAGTATTTT.

The rearrangement joins TRBV5-1 to TRBJ2-3, with TRBD2 matching over 9 bases. CDR3 size: 15 residues. Germline CDR1 is SGHRS and CDR2 is YFSETQ. Germline trimming cut 4 bases from V and 5 bases from J; bases unmatched to any gene: 8. CDR3 region: CASSPGGGAEDTQYF. The CDR3 nucleotides are TGCGCCAGCAGCCCGGGCGGGGGGGCGGAAGATACGCAGTATTTT.

This sequence joins TRBV6-1 and TRBJ1-2; D may be TRBD1 (6 bases). Trimming left V 3 bases short and J 2 bases short, with 16 bases between. The germline V gene encodes CDR1 MNHNS and CDR2 SASEGT. The CDR3 length is 16 residues. The CDR3 loop reads CASSDGGRQGNYGYTF. CDR3 in DNA: TGTGCCAGCAGTGATGGGGGCCGTCAGGGGAACTATGGCTACACCTTC.

The CDR3: CASSIGLAGGVSDTQYF. CDR3 nucleotide sequence: TGTGCCAGCAGCATCGGACTAGCGGGGGGTGTCTCAGATACGCAGTATTTT. This chain joins TRBV7-2 and TRBJ2-3, with TRBD2 matching 14 bases. The CDR3 consists of 17 residues. V shed 5 bases, J shed 4 bases, and the junction held 8 bases outside the gene matches. Germline V gives CDR1 SGHTA, CDR2 FQGNSA.

V usage is TRBV7-2 and J usage is TRBJ1-4; perhaps TRBD1 as D (5 bases). Germline V gives CDR1 SGHTA, CDR2 FQGNSA. Trimming took off 2 bases at V and 8 bases at J, with 15 bases between the two ends. The CDR3 is 15 amino acids. CDR3 sequence: CASSLLGAGGEKLFF. The CDR3 nucleotides read TGTGCCAGCAGCTTACTAGGGGCCGGAGGGGAAAAACTGTTTTTT.

The chain combines TRBV12-3 or TRBV12-4 with TRBJ2-5; a weak D match, TRBD1 (6 bases). The CDR3 contains 11 residues. V was clipped by 6 bases and J by 4 bases, with 6 bases between them. As DNA, the CDR3 is TGTGCCAGCAGGGACAGAGAGACCCAGTACTTC. This gives the protein CASRDRETQYF.

The gene calls are TRBV29-1 and TRBJ1-2; D perhaps matches TRBD1 (6 bases). Trimming cost V 3 bases and J 5 bases, with 13 bases left between them. Germline CDR1 and CDR2: SQVTM and ANQGSEA. The CDR3 length is 13 residues. The CDR3 nucleotides read TGCAGCGTTGAGTTGGGCAGGGGATATGGCTACACCTTC. Translating it yields CSVELGRGYGYTF.

The chain joins TRBV2 to TRBJ1-1; 10 bases agree with TRBD1. The trim removed 6 bases at V and 2 bases at J, leaving 3 bases unmatched. The CDR3 totals 14 residues. The germline gives CDR1 SNHLY, CDR2 FYNNEI. The CDR3 here is CASRQTGGNTEAFF. For the CDR3, the DNA is TGTGCCAGCAGGCAGACAGGGGGCAACACTGAAGCTTTCTTT.

The genes are TRBV24-1 and TRBJ2-2; TRBD1 matches 8 bases. V lost 1 base to trimming and J lost 7 bases; unmatched junction nucleotides: 7. In germline, CDR1 is KGHDR, CDR2 SFDVKD. There are 16 residues in the CDR3. The CDR3 DNA is TGTGCCACCAGTGATTTATCCAGGGGGCTAGGCGGGGAGCTGTTTTTT. Translating it yields CATSDLSRGLGGELFF.

The rearrangement links TRBV19 to TRBJ2-3, with 8 positions matching TRBD2. The CDR3 runs to 16 residues. CDR1 and CDR2 from the germline V gene are LNHDA and SQIVND (reference sequence). The J segment lost 2 bases and the V segment lost 4 bases, leaving 8 bases of the junction unmatched. In nucleotides, the CDR3 is TGTGCCAGTAGTACCAAGACTAGCGTCCACACAGATACGCAGTATTTT. Protein sequence: CASSTKTSVHTDTQYF.

The chain employs TRBV2 and TRBJ2-4; 8 bases match TRBD1. This CDR3 has 14 amino acids. CDR1 is SNHLY and CDR2 is FYNNEI in the germline V gene. With V trimmed by 6 bases and J by 6 bases, 7 bases remained unmatched. The DNA for the CDR3 is TGTGCCAGCAGCGGACAGGGCGGTGGAAACATTCAGTACTTC. This gives the protein CASSGQGGGNIQYF.

The rearrangement uses TRBV5-1 and TRBJ2-1, with D perhaps matching TRBD2 (5 bases). V lost 4 bases, J lost 7 bases, and 9 bases lay in between. The CDR3 loop spans 12 amino acids. Germline CDR1 SGHRS, CDR2 YFSETQ. The DNA for the CDR3 is TGCGCCAGCAGCCGGGAAGCGAATGAGCAGTTCTTC. Amino acids: CASSREANEQFF.

Remarks on this clone: The sample carries other DNA sequences with the same CDR3. The chain has TRBV5-1 and TRBJ1-2, with 10 bases aligning to TRBD1. The germline V gene encodes CDR1 SGHRS and CDR2 YFSETQ. The CDR3 runs 15 residues. With 0 bases clipped from V and 4 bases from J, the junction kept 3 bases outside the gene matches. CDR3 bases: TGCGCCAGCAGCTTGGGGACAGGGGGAGGCTATGGCTACACCTTC. This codes for CASSLGTGGGYGYTF.

The V and J genes are TRBV27 and TRBJ1-2; 10 bases match TRBD1. V gave up 2 bases and J gave up 8 bases; unmatched junction bases: 5. The CDR3 extends over 14 amino acids. CDR1 is MNHEY, CDR2 SMNVEV, per germline (reference sequence). This CDR3 is CASSLGQGVKGYTF. CDR3 bases: TGTGCCAGCAGTTTAGGACAGGGGGTAAAAGGCTACACCTTC.

Only one count was recorded for this clone. The chain carries TRBV18 and TRBJ2-3, with a possible D match to TRBD1 (6 bases). Trimming shortened V by 4 bases and J by 3 bases, and 14 bases separated the two germline ends. CDR3 length equals 15 residues. Per germline, CDR1 KGHSH and CDR2 LQKENI. The CDR3 sequence: CASSRLQGGTDTQYF. As DNA, the CDR3 is TGTGCCAGCTCACGTTTACAGGGCGGAACAGATACGCAGTATTTT.

The rearrangement joins TRBV5-1 to TRBJ1-3, with D hard to call. The CDR3 covers 13 residues. Germline-derived CDR1 and CDR2 are SGHRS and YFSETQ. V was pared by 4 bases and J by 1 base, with 6 bases between. CDR3 protein: CASSAESGNTIYF. The CDR3 bases are TGCGCCAGCAGCGCGGAGTCTGGAAACACCATATATTTT.

This chain uses TRBV3-1 (or the pseudogene TRBV3-2) with TRBJ1-2, with D unresolved. The germline CDR1 and CDR2 sequences are LGHDT and YNNKEL (reference sequence). This CDR3 spans 15 amino acids. Trimming took off 5 bases at V and 2 bases at J, with 15 bases between the two ends. CDR3 protein: CASSLSHGGNYGYTF. CDR3 DNA sequence: TGTGCCAGCAGCTTATCACACGGAGGAAACTATGGCTACACCTTC.

V gene TRBV27 combines with J gene TRBJ1-1, with TRBD1 as a possible D gene (5 bases). Deletions cut 4 bases from V and 0 bases from J, with 15 bases between. This CDR3 region has 16 residues. Germline-derived CDR1 and CDR2 are MNHEY and SMNVEV (reference sequence). The CDR3 bases are TGTGCCAGCAGTTCCGGGGGGGATTCCATGAACACTGAAGCTTTCTTT. This sequence encodes CASSSGGDSMNTEAFF.

This clone showed up just a few times. The rearrangement links TRBV7-2 to TRBJ2-7; a weak D match, TRBD1 (5 bases). V was cut by 2 bases and J by 3 bases, with 11 bases left in between. This CDR3 has 14 residues. Germline V gene lookup returns CDR1 SGHTA and CDR2 FQGNSA. The CDR3 DNA reads as TGTGCCAGCAGCTTACAGGGTGAGCTCTACGAGCAGTACGTC. Translation gives CASSLQGELYEQYV.

This clone appeared a single time. The genes are TRBV5-1 and TRBJ2-1; weak D call: TRBD2 (6 bases). This CDR3 is built from 15 residues. The germline CDR1 and CDR2 sequences are SGHRS and YFSETQ. The germline V and J ends were trimmed by 3 bases and 5 bases, with 15 bases remaining between them. Written as DNA, the CDR3 is TGCGCCAGCAGCTGGGGGGACGTGGGGAACAATGAGCAGTTCTTC. Translation: CASSWGDVGNNEQFF.

DNA of the CDR3: TGTGCCAGCTCAGTCGACATGGCGGGCAATGAGCAGTTCTTC. This sequence encodes CASSVDMAGNEQFF. This chain connects TRBV18 to TRBJ2-1, with a possible D match to TRBD2 (5 bases). The CDR3 runs 14 residues. The V gene lost 5 bases and the J gene lost 6 bases, with 14 bases spanning the gap. Germline CDR1 is KGHSH and CDR2 is LQKENI.

The chain combines TRBV5-1 with TRBJ2-3, with TRBD2 matching 8 bases. The germline CDR1 and CDR2 sequences are SGHRS and YFSETQ. The CDR3 extends over 16 amino acids. Losses at the gene ends were 4 bases for V and 5 bases for J; bases not matched to a gene: 12. CDR3 region: CASSPWTSSSLDTQYF. Written as DNA, the CDR3 is TGCGCCAGCAGCCCCTGGACTAGCTCCTCCTTAGATACGCAGTATTTT.

The chain carries TRBV29-1 and TRBJ1-4; D remains unclear. Germline V gene data show CDR1 as SQVTM and CDR2 as ANQGSEA. Trimming pared 4 bases from V and 4 bases from J, leaving 10 bases between. This CDR3 region has 13 residues. The CDR3 DNA reads as TGCAGCGTTGGGTGGCAGATTAATGAAAAACTGTTTTTT. Its protein product is CSVGWQINEKLFF.

In this sample, this clone turned up once. The V call is TRBV2, the J call TRBJ1-1, with D perhaps TRBD1 (6 bases). This CDR3 spans 14 amino acids. Trimming shortened V by 3 bases and J by 7 bases, and 15 bases separated the two germline ends. CDR1 and CDR2 from the germline V gene are SNHLY and FYNNEI. For the CDR3, the DNA is TGTGCCAGCAGTGAGTCTTTCCGACAGGTTGAAGCTTTCTTT. Its translation is CASSESFRQVEAFF. Variable domain in full (rest from reference TRBV2 and TRBJ1-1): EPEVTQTPSHQVTQMGQEVILRCVPISNHLYFYWYRQILGQKVEFLVSFYNNEISEKSEIFDDQFSVERPDGSNFTLKIRSTKLEDSAMYFCASSESFRQVEAFFGQGTRLTVV.

This clone is a singleton in its sample. V and J are TRBV6-1 and TRBJ2-3, with TRBD2 as a possible D gene (5 bases). The germline CDR1 and CDR2 sequences are MNHNS and SASEGT. The V end lost 2 bases, the J end lost 7 bases, and 7 bases lay between the germline ends. CDR3 length equals 12 residues. The DNA for the CDR3 is TGTGCCAGCAGTGAATGGGAGAATACGCAGTATTTT. Protein: CASSEWENTQYF.

The CDR3 nucleotides are TGCGCCAGCAGCTTACAGGGTTCGGATGGCTACACCTTC. It translates to CASSLQGSDGYTF. The V gene is TRBV5-1, the J gene TRBJ1-2; perhaps TRBD1 as D (6 bases). V was clipped by 2 bases and J by 6 bases, with 11 bases between them. The CDR3 runs 13 residues. Germline V gene sequence: CDR1 SGHRS, CDR2 YFSETQ.